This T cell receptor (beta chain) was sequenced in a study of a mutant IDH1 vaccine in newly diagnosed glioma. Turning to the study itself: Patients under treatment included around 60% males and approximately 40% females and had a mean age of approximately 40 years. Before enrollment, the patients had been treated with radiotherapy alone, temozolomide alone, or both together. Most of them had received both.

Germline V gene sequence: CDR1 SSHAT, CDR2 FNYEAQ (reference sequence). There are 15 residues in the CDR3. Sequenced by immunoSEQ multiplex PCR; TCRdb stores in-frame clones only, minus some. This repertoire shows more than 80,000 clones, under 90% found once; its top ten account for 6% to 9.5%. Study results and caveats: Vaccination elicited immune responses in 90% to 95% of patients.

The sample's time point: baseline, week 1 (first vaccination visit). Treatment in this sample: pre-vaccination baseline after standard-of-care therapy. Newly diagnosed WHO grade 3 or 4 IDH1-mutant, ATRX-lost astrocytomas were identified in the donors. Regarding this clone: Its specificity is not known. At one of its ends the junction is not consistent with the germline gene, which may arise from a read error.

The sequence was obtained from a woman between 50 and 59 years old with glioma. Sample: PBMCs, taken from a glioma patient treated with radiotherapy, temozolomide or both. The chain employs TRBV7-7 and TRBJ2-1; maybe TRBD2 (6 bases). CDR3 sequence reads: CASSLGSEGSNEQFF. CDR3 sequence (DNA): TGTGCTAGCAGCTTAGGTTCGGAGGGGAGCAATGAGCAGTTCTTC.